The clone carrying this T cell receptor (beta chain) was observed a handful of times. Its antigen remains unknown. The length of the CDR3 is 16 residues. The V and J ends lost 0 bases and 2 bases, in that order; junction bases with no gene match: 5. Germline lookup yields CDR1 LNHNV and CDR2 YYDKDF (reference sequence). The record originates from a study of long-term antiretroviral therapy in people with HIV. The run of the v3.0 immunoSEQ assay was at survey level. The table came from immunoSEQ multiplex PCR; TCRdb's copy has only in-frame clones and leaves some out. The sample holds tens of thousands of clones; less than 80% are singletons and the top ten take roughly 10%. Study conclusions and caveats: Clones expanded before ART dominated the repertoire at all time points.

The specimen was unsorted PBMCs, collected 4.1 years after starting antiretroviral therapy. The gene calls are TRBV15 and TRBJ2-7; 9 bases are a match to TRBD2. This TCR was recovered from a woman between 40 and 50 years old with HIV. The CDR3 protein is CATSRDEASGAYEQYF. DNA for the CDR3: TGTGCCACCAGCAGAGATGAGGCTAGCGGGGCCTACGAGCAGTACTTC.